This T cell receptor beta chain was retrieved from a study of T cell repertoires in cytomegalovirus infection. TCRdb re-derived calls from the reads in MiXCR, one entry per CDR3 protein. In the table there are roughly 500,000 distinct CDR3 sequences, approximately 15% of which are singletons. Germline CDR1 MNHEY, CDR2 SMNVEV (reference sequence). The CDR3 totals 13 residues. V lost 2 bases and J lost 4, with 6 bases in between. Material: CD8+ T cells from PBMCs. The clonotype was recovered from a human donor in good health (CMV status not recorded). Some clones in this sample may be carry-over from other donors' samples. This rearrangement joins TRBV27 to TRBJ1-5; D is uncertain. The CDR3 protein is CASSLHNNQPQHF. CDR3 in DNA: TGTGCCAGCAGTTTACATAATAATCAGCCCCAGCATTTT.